Described below is a single TCR beta chain sequence and its context. The data were obtained in a study of identical twins. TCRdb re-analysed the 5' RACE reads in MiXCR, keeping a single row per CDR3 protein. The data hold over 600,000 distinct CDR3 sequences, with approximately 21% observed a single time. The data were also submitted as part of a second study, on T cells expressing NK-cell markers.

The sample was PBMCs. This receptor was obtained from a woman aged 18-30 years in good health.

Written as DNA, the CDR3 is TGCGCCAGCAGCGTCTCAGGGGTAGGTGGCACTGAAGCTTTCTTT. Protein product: CASSVSGVGGTEAFF. The chain employs TRBV5-1 and TRBJ1-1; D possibly corresponds to TRBD1 (6 bases). The CDR3 spans 15 residues. CDR1 is SGHRS and CDR2 is YFSETQ in the germline V gene. Trimming took off 4 bases at V and 4 bases at J, with 17 bases between the two ends.